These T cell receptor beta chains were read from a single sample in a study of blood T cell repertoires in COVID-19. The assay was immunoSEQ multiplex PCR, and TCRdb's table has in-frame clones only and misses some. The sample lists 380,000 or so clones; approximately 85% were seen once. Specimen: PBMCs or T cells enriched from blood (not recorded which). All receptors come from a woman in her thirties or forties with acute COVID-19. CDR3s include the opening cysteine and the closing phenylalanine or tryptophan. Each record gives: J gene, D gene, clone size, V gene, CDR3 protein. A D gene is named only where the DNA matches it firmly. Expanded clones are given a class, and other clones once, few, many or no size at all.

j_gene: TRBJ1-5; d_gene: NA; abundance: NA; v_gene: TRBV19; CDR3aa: CASSAGNGQPQHF
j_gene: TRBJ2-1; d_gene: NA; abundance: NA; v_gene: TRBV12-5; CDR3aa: CASGLSLANEQFF
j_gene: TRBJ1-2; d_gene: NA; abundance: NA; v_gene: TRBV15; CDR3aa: CATSQGSPYGYTF
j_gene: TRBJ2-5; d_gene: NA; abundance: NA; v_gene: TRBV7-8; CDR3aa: CASSPLQETQYF
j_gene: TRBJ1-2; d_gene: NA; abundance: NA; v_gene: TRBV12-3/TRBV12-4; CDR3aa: CASNSQGNYGYTF
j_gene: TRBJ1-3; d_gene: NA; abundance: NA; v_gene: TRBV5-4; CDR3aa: CASSSRTGSGNTIYF
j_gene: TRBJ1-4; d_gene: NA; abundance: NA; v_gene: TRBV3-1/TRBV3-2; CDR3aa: CASSQGRRNEKLFF
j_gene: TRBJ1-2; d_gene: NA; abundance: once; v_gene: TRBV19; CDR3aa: CASSNGANGYTF
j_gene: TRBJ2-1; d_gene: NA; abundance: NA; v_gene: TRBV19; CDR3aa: CASSTRDFNNEQFF
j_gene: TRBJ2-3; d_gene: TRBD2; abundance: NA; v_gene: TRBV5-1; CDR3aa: CASRQDSGGTDTQYF
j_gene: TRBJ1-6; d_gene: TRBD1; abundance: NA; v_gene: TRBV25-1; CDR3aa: CASMGQGNSPLHF
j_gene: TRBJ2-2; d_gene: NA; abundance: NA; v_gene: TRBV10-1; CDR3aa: CASRGITGELFF
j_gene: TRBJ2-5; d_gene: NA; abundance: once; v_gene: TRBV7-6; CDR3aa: CASSEKDSSQETQYF
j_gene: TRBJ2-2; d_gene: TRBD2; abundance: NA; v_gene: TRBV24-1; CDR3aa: CATSPGGRFTGELFF
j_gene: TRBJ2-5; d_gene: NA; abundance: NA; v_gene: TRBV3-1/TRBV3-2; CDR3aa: CASSQDRRKTQYF
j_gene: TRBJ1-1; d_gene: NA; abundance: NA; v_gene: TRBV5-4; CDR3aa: CASRRQAKNTEAFF
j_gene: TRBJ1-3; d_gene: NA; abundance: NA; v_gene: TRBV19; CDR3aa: CASRDLSGNTIYF
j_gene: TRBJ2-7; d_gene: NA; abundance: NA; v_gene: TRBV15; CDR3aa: CATSRDQQGTGEQYF
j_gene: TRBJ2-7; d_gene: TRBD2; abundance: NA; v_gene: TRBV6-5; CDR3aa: CASREGLADYEQYF
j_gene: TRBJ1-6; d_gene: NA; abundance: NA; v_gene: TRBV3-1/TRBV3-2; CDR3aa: CASSQEIRSNSPLHF
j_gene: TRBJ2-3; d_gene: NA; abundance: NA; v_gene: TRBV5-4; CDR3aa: CASSLAPSTDTQYF
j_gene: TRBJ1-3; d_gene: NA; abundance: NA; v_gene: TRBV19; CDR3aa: CASNNGRVGNTIYF
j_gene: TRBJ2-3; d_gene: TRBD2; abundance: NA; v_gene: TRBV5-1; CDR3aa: CASSLVRGGTDTQYF